Listed below are T cell receptor beta chains from one sample, sequenced in a study of T-cell reconstitution after alpha-beta-depleted transplantation in children. One entry per CDR3 protein, called by TCRdb with MiXCR from the PCR reads. The repertoire consists of 70,000 to 95,000 distinct CDR3 sequences, with 9% to 15% occurring once and the leading ten covering approximately 13%. This specimen was PBMCs from the stem cell graft donor, taken from the stem cell graft. The receptors come from a human donor who donated a stem cell graft to a child with inherited bone marrow failure. Each CDR3 is given with its conserved first and last residue. D genes are given only for firm matches. Clone size is not always given. Where it is, it says once, few, many or a class for expanded clones.

cdr3_aa cdr3_nt d_call j_call clone_size v_call
CASNPGMDEQFF TGTGCCAGCAACCCGGGGATGGATGAGCAGTTCTTC - TRBJ2-1 few TRBV7-8
CASLSSGAPYEQYF TGTGCCAGCCTATCTAGCGGGGCTCCCTACGAGCAGTACTTC TRBD2 TRBJ2-7 many TRBV6-5
CASSSKGPTDTQYF TGTGCCAGCAGCTCTAAGGGACCCACAGATACGCAGTATTTT - TRBJ2-3 many TRBV6-5
CASSPRQGWNTGELFF TGTGCCAGCAGTCCGCGACAGGGGTGGAACACCGGGGAGCTGTTTTTT TRBD1 TRBJ2-2 many TRBV28
CASSYSGESSYEQYF TGTGCCAGTAGCTATAGCGGAGAGAGCTCCTACGAGCAGTACTTC - TRBJ2-7 - TRBV19
CASSLHGDEAFF TGCGCCAGCAGCTTGCACGGGGACGAGGCTTTCTTT - TRBJ1-1 many TRBV5-1
CASSISGQTSYEQYF TGTGCCAGTAGTATCTCTGGACAGACCTCCTACGAGCAGTACTTC - TRBJ2-7 many TRBV19
CASRREGDIQYF TGTGCCAGCAGGCGAGAGGGAGACATTCAGTACTTC - TRBJ2-4 many TRBV7-9
CASSQGASGATIYEQYF TGCGCCAGCAGCCAAGGGGCTAGCGGGGCAACAATTTACGAGCAGTACTTC TRBD2 TRBJ2-7 many TRBV4-3
CSARGTGSDGYTF TGCAGTGCTAGAGGGACAGGATCGGATGGCTACACCTTC TRBD1 TRBJ1-2 many TRBV20-1
CASSLEAQNSPLHF TGCGCCAGCAGCTTGGAGGCTCAAAATTCACCCCTCCACTTT - TRBJ1-6 many TRBV5-1
CASSSGTAGANVLTF TGCGCCAGCAGCTCCGGGACGGCTGGGGCCAACGTCCTGACTTTC - TRBJ2-6 - TRBV5-1
CASSLDWTGDTEAFF TGTGCCAGCAGCTTGGACTGGACAGGGGACACTGAAGCTTTCTTT TRBD1 TRBJ1-1 many TRBV5-5
CASSPRQGRAEAFF TGTGCCAGCAGCCCCAGACAGGGCAGGGCTGAAGCTTTCTTT TRBD1 TRBJ1-1 many TRBV12-3/TRBV12-4
CASSSFYRGPGYTF TGTGCCAGCAGCTCCTTCTACAGAGGGCCCGGCTACACCTTC - TRBJ1-2 - TRBV7-2
CASSLPNDYGYTF TGCGCCAGCAGCCTGCCTAACGACTATGGCTACACCTTC - TRBJ1-2 many TRBV5-1
CSARRDSYEQYF TGCAGTGCTAGACGCGACTCCTACGAGCAGTACTTC - TRBJ2-7 few TRBV20-1
CASSVFGLQETQYF TGTGCCAGCAGCGTATTTGGTCTCCAAGAGACCCAGTACTTC - TRBJ2-5 many TRBV9
CSASIMGHMNTEAFF TGCAGTGCTAGTATAATGGGGCACATGAACACTGAAGCTTTCTTT - TRBJ1-1 many TRBV20-1
CASSASGASTDTQYF TGCGCCAGCAGCGCGAGCGGGGCTAGCACAGATACGCAGTATTTT TRBD2 TRBJ2-3 many TRBV5-1
CASSHGGTDAFF TGTGCCAGCAGCCACGGGGGGACCGATGCTTTCTTT - TRBJ1-1 many TRBV27
CSVDGTAGADTEAFF TGCAGCGTTGACGGGACAGCCGGGGCGGACACTGAAGCTTTCTTT TRBD1 TRBJ1-1 many TRBV29-1
CASSLALGGSSYNEQFF TGTGCCAGCAGCTTAGCGCTGGGGGGAAGCTCCTACAATGAGCAGTTCTTC - TRBJ2-1 many TRBV7-9
CASSRAAGDEQFF TGTGCCAGCAGCCGTGCTGCTGGAGATGAGCAGTTCTTC - TRBJ2-1 - TRBV11-3
CASSKTGTQAYEQYF TGTGCCAGCAGCAAAACCGGGACTCAAGCCTACGAGCAGTACTTC - TRBJ2-7 many TRBV7-3
CASTKTGGESPLHF TGTGCCAGCACCAAGACAGGGGGCGAATCACCCCTCCACTTT TRBD1 TRBJ1-6 many TRBV12-3/TRBV12-4
CATSRDRRGGGYTF TGTGCCACCAGCAGAGATCGAAGGGGCGGTGGCTACACCTTC - TRBJ1-2 many TRBV15
CASSPRAGQGRTYEQYF TGTGCCAGCAGCCCTCGCGCGGGACAGGGAAGAACTTACGAGCAGTACTTC TRBD1 TRBJ2-7 many TRBV7-9
CASSLVNLGGYTF TGTGCCAGCAGCTTAGTAAATCTCGGCGGCTACACCTTC - TRBJ1-2 many TRBV7-2
CATEGQGAYEQYF TGTGCCACCGAGGGACAGGGGGCTTACGAGCAGTACTTC TRBD1 TRBJ2-7 many TRBV28
CASSLTRPDEQFF TGTGCCAGCAGCTTAACTCGCCCTGATGAGCAGTTCTTC - TRBJ2-1 many TRBV7-3
CASSPETGGTMEGYTF TGTGCCAGCTCACCTGAGACAGGGGGGACCATGGAGGGCTACACCTTC TRBD1 TRBJ1-2 - TRBV18
CASSPGWEQFF TGTGCCAGCAGCCCAGGTTGGGAGCAGTTCTTC - TRBJ2-1 many TRBV7-2
CASSLAGTGELFF TGTGCCAGCAGCTTAGCGGGAACCGGGGAGCTGTTTTTT - TRBJ2-2 many TRBV7-9
CASSPLTGARGGYTF TGTGCCAGCAGCCCATTGACAGGGGCAAGGGGTGGCTACACCTTC TRBD1 TRBJ1-2 many TRBV7-2
CASSFLAGDNEQFF TGCGCCAGCAGCTTCCTAGCCGGTGACAATGAGCAGTTCTTC - TRBJ2-1 many TRBV5-1
CASSTTAGLAGDEQYF TGCGCCAGCAGCACGACAGCCGGACTAGCGGGAGACGAGCAGTACTTC TRBD2 TRBJ2-7 many TRBV5-1
CASSQESGIINYGYTF TGCGCCAGCAGCCAAGAGTCAGGGATCATTAACTATGGCTACACCTTC - TRBJ1-2 - TRBV4-3
CSARDPKGSGNTIYF TGCAGTGCTAGAGACCCAAAAGGCTCTGGAAACACCATATATTTT - TRBJ1-3 - TRBV20-1
CASSLLGATNEKLFF TGCGCCAGCAGCTTGCTAGGGGCAACTAATGAAAAACTGTTTTTT - TRBJ1-4 many TRBV5-1
CASSMLAGGSGELFF TGTGCCAGCAGCATGCTAGCGGGGGGAAGCGGGGAGCTGTTTTTT TRBD2 TRBJ2-2 many TRBV9
CASSSVIRAVYNEQFF TGTGCCAGCAGCTCCGTGATTCGGGCGGTTTACAATGAGCAGTTCTTC - TRBJ2-1 many TRBV9
CASSSRVSDTQYF TGTGCCAGCAGTTCGAGGGTTTCAGATACGCAGTATTTT - TRBJ2-3 many TRBV7-2
CASSSFGVDTEAFF TGTGCCAGCAGCTCCTTCGGGGTTGACACTGAAGCTTTCTTT - TRBJ1-1 many TRBV7-9
CASSRLSGDTQYF TGTGCCAGCAGCCGCTTGAGCGGAGATACGCAGTATTTT - TRBJ2-3 few TRBV7-8
CAISTGMEGGYTF TGTGCCATCAGTACAGGGATGGAAGGTGGCTACACCTTC - TRBJ1-2 many TRBV10-3
CMWGEGVGGYTF TGCATGTGGGGGGAGGGGGTTGGCGGCTACACCTTC - TRBJ1-2 many TRBV20-1
CASKQIGQGAHNEQFF TGTGCCAGTAAACAAATTGGACAGGGGGCCCACAATGAGCAGTTCTTC TRBD1 TRBJ2-1 - TRBV19
CATSGGGAEQYF TGTGCCACCAGTGGTGGAGGGGCCGAGCAGTACTTC - TRBJ2-7 many TRBV24-1
CASSRNPGLAGHPRELFF TGTGCCAGCAGCCGAAACCCGGGACTAGCGGGACACCCCCGGGAGCTGTTTTTT TRBD2 TRBJ2-2 many TRBV11-2
CASSLTGTATNEKLFF TGCGCCAGCAGCTTGACCGGGACAGCAACTAATGAAAAACTGTTTTTT TRBD1 TRBJ1-4 once TRBV5-1
CASSPLTSRGLNYGYTF TGTGCCAGCAGTCCCCTGACCTCCAGGGGCTTAAACTATGGCTACACCTTC - TRBJ1-2 many TRBV12-3/TRBV12-4
CASSQVGGRDTGELFF TGTGCCAGCAGCCAGGTCGGGGGGCGCGACACCGGGGAGCTGTTTTTT - TRBJ2-2 many TRBV7-8
CASSQNRGETQYF TGCGCCAGCAGCCAGAACCGAGGAGAGACCCAGTACTTC - TRBJ2-5 many TRBV4-3
CAIRPGDSLSYEQYF TGTGCCATCAGGCCGGGGGACAGCCTTTCCTACGAGCAGTACTTC - TRBJ2-7 many TRBV10-3
CASSPTVLAKNIQYF TGTGCCAGCTCACCCACGGTTCTAGCCAAAAACATTCAGTACTTC - TRBJ2-4 - TRBV18
CASSLWTNEDTQYF TGTGCCAGCAGCCTTTGGACGAACGAGGATACGCAGTATTTT - TRBJ2-3 few TRBV7-9
CASSSSGRAGETQYF TGCGCCAGCAGCTCGAGCGGGAGGGCCGGAGAGACCCAGTACTTC TRBD2 TRBJ2-5 many TRBV5-1
CASSQDERGDPSYNEQFF TGCGCCAGCAGCCAAGATGAGCGGGGCGACCCCTCCTACAATGAGCAGTTCTTC TRBD2 TRBJ2-1 few TRBV4-3
CASTTSGTSGRVGEFF TGTGCCAGCACTACTTCCGGGACTAGCGGGAGGGTAGGGGAGTTCTTC TRBD2 TRBJ2-1 many TRBV28